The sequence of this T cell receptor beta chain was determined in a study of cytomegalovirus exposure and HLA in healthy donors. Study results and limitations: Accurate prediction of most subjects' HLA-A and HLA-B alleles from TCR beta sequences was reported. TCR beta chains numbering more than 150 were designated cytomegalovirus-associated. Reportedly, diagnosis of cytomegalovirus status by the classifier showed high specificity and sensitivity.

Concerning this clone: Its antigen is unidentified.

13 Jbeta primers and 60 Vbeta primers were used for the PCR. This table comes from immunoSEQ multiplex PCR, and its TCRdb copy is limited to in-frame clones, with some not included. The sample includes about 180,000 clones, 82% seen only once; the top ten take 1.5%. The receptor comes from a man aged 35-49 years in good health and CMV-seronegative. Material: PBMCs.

CDR3 coding DNA: TGTGCCAGCAGCTTAGTCGGGACCGAGGTTCGACTAGACACTGAAGCTTTCTTT. This encodes CASSLVGTEVRLDTEAFF. V gene TRBV11-3 combines with J gene TRBJ1-1; TRBD1 is a possible D gene (5 bases). CDR3 length equals 18 residues. V shed 1 base and J shed 3 bases, with 21 bases lying between them. Germline loops: CDR1 SGHNT, CDR2 YENEEA.